These 8 T cell receptor beta chains came from one sample sequenced in a study of blood T cells in healthy people across ages. Primed by a sample-barcoded 5' primer and a J-beta primer mix, a second PCR proceeded for about 6 to 12 cycles. TCRdb passed the 5' RACE reads through MiXCR, listing each CDR3 protein once. This table holds some 790,000 distinct CDR3 sequences, more than 25% found once. Sequencing used blood. The source is a woman over 75 in good health.

In this sample, this clonotype turned up many times. The J gene is TRBJ2-7, the V gene TRBV7-2; 7 nucleotides agree with TRBD1. The CDR3 sequence is 15 residues long. Per germline, CDR1 SGHTA and CDR2 FQGNSA. V trimming: 8 bases; J trimming: 6 bases; junction bases outside the gene matches: 16. The CDR3 coding sequence is TGTGCCAGCCGACTTTCCGGGACAGATCCTATCGAGCAGTACTTC. Translating gives CASRLSGTDPIEQYF.

This clonotype has a count of ten or more. The chain joins TRBV4-2 to TRBJ1-4; 7 bases are shared with TRBD1. With V trimmed by 6 bases and J by 0 bases, 13 bases remained unmatched. The CDR3 has 18 residues. Germline V gives CDR1 LGHNA, CDR2 YNFKEQ. CDR3 in DNA: TGTGCCAGCAGGCGAGGGACAGACTTTAGGGCAACTAATGAAAAACTGTTTTTT. Translation: CASRRGTDFRATNEKLFF.

The table lists this clonotype with many counts. V usage is TRBV5-1 and J usage is TRBJ2-1; 10 bases map to TRBD1. Germline CDR1 and CDR2: SGHRS and YFSETQ. The length of the CDR3 is 15 residues. The J segment lost 6 bases and the V segment lost 4 bases, leaving 7 bases of the junction unmatched. The CDR3 DNA reads as TGCGCCAGCAGCCCAGGGACAGGGGCGGGCAATGAGCAGTTCTTC. Its translation is CASSPGTGAGNEQFF.

This clonotype has ten or more counts. The chain recombines TRBV7-2 with TRBJ1-5, with 9 bases that match TRBD1. Germline V gene lookup returns CDR1 SGHTA and CDR2 FQGNSA. The V segment lost 5 bases and the J segment 5 bases; nucleotides outside the gene matches: 7. CDR3 length equals 15 residues. The CDR3 nucleotides are TGTGCCAGCAGCAGAGGACAGGGGTTGGATCAGCCCCAGCATTTT. Translated, it gives CASSRGQGLDQPQHF.

This clonotype was seen more than once but under ten times. The chain has TRBV27 and TRBJ2-5; D remains unclear. Trimming cost V 10 bases and J 11 bases, with 29 bases left between them. CDR3 length: 15 residues. Germline V gene lookup returns CDR1 MNHEY and CDR2 SMNVEV (reference sequence). The CDR3 reads CATLVRTDSIGEQYF. The CDR3 bases are TGTGCCACCCTTGTTCGAACCGACTCGATTGGTGAGCAGTACTTC.

This clonotype has ten or more counts. The V and J genes are TRBV10-2 and TRBJ2-5, with 7 positions matching TRBD1. CDR1 is WSHSY and CDR2 is SAAADI in the germline V gene. CDR3 length equals 15 residues. J gave up 1 base and V 6 bases, and 8 bases lay outside the gene matches. CDR3 protein: CASSNYGTVQETQYF. CDR3 nucleotide sequence: TGCGCCAGCAGCAATTACGGGACAGTCCAAGAGACCCAGTACTTC.

The chain links TRBV11-2 to TRBJ2-3, with TRBD2 identical over 15 bases. CDR3 length: 13 amino acids. Germline V lookup: CDR1 SGHAT, CDR2 FQNNGV. V dropped 8 bases and J dropped 6; count of bases not matched to a gene: 0. CDR3 coding DNA: TGTGCCAGCGGGACTAGCGGGAGGGATACGCAGTATTTT. Protein sequence: CASGTSGRDTQYF.

This clonotype appeared many times. The genes are TRBV7-9 and TRBJ2-6; possible D gene TRBD1, 6 bases. This CDR3 region has 18 residues. The germline V and J ends were trimmed by 2 bases and 0 bases, with 14 bases remaining between them. The germline V gene has CDR1 SEHNR and CDR2 FQNEAQ (reference sequence). CDR3 loop: CASSLRPGALSGANVLTF. In DNA form, the CDR3 reads TGTGCCAGCAGCTTACGTCCAGGGGCCCTCTCTGGGGCCAACGTCCTGACTTTC.